This note documents a single T cell receptor beta chain sequence. The entry originates in a study of blood T cell repertoires in COVID-19. Whole-study context: The United States, Italy and Spain provided the acute and convalescent COVID-19 samples. The analysed material was cDNA or gDNA that came from T cells, B-cell-depleted T cells, or PBMCs.

V trimming: 8 bases; J trimming: 6 bases; junction bases outside the gene matches: 7. The CDR3 spans 13 residues. Germline lookup yields CDR1 MGHDK and CDR2 SYGVNS. Original data processing: How many nucleated cells were present was estimated from reference gene primer amplification. Clones were sequenced by immunoSEQ multiplex PCR, and TCRdb holds only the in-frame ones, with some missing. D and trimming come from the DNA, and the V and J calls and clone size come from that table. The data contain about 170,000 clones, about 87% of them singletons. The sample comprised peripheral blood. The gene calls are TRBV25-1 and TRBJ1-5; 7 bases align to TRBD1. The origin of this receptor is a man in his fifties or sixties with acute or convalescent COVID-19. The CDR3 DNA follows: TGTGCCAGCCGAGACAGGGAGAGTCAGCCCCAGCATTTT. The encoded protein is CASRDRESQPQHF.